Detailed here is one TCR beta chain. The assay was immunoSEQ multiplex PCR, and TCRdb's table has in-frame clones only and misses some. The table includes 150,000 or so clones, about 92% detected once. Germline trimming cut 7 bases from V and 4 bases from J; bases unmatched to any gene: 7. Germline V gives CDR1 ENHRY, CDR2 SYGVKD. This CDR3 contains 14 residues. The source of the sample is a study of T cell responses to AZD1222 COVID-19 vaccine. Recipients boosted at about 4 weeks or about 12 weeks are pooled. This chain uses TRBV10-3 with TRBJ1-3; the match to TRBD1 covers 7 bases. The sequenced sample was peripheral blood, obtained 28 days after the second AZD1222 dose. The receptor comes from an adult who received the AZD1222 COVID-19 vaccine. The CDR3 reads CAITWDSTGNTIYF. In DNA, the CDR3 is TGTGCCATCACCTGGGACAGCACAGGAAACACCATATATTTT.